These T cell receptor beta chains were read from a single sample in a study of T cells after yellow fever vaccination. Via MiXCR, TCRdb re-called the 5' RACE reads, giving one row per CDR3 protein. The sample holds approximately 510,000 distinct CDR3 sequences; 20% to 25% are singletons and the top ten take around 16%. This material consisted of PBMCs, taken about 20 days after the first yellow fever vaccination. The receptors originated from a man in his late teens or twenties who received the YFV17D yellow fever vaccine. Both conserved end residues are part of each CDR3. Each record gives: CDR3 DNA, CDR3 protein, J gene, D gene, clone size, V gene. A D gene is named only where the DNA matches it firmly. Only part of the rows carry a size: once, few, many, or a class if the clone is expanded.

DNA: TGTGCCAGCAGCACCGGGACGGGGAGCTCTGGAAACACCATATATTTT
CDR3: CASSTGTGSSGNTIYF
J: TRBJ1-3
D: NA
size: NA
V: TRBV5-4

DNA: TGTGCCAGCAGTTCCGGACTGAGTAATTCACCCCTCCACTTT
CDR3: CASSSGLSNSPLHF
J: TRBJ1-6
D: NA
size: NA
V: TRBV6-5

DNA: TGTGCCAGCAGCTCGCAAAGGGTTATGTCCGGGGCCACAGATACGCAGTATTTT
CDR3: CASSSQRVMSGATDTQYF
J: TRBJ2-3
D: NA
size: NA
V: TRBV11-1

DNA: TGTGCCAGCAGCTTAGTATCGGGAGAGACCCAGTACTTC
CDR3: CASSLVSGETQYF
J: TRBJ2-5
D: NA
size: many
V: TRBV7-2

DNA: TGTGCCAGCAGTAATCAAGCGAACACCGGGGAGCTGTTTTTT
CDR3: CASSNQANTGELFF
J: TRBJ2-2
D: NA
size: NA
V: TRBV12-3/TRBV12-4

DNA: TGTGCCAGCAGTTCCGGAGCGGGGAACACAGATACGCAGTATTTT
CDR3: CASSSGAGNTDTQYF
J: TRBJ2-3
D: TRBD2
size: few
V: TRBV12-3/TRBV12-4

DNA: TGTGCCAGCAGTTCCGACAGGGATGGGTTCGGGGAAAAACTGTTTTTT
CDR3: CASSSDRDGFGEKLFF
J: TRBJ1-4
D: TRBD1
size: NA
V: TRBV13

DNA: TGTGCCAGCAGCTCATTACTCAATCGGGAAAAACTGTTTTTT
CDR3: CASSSLLNREKLFF
J: TRBJ1-4
D: NA
size: NA
V: TRBV7-8

DNA: TGTGCCAGCAGCCGAAGGAACCCTGAAGCTTTCTTT
CDR3: CASSRRNPEAFF
J: TRBJ1-1
D: NA
size: NA
V: TRBV5-6

DNA: TGCAGTGCTCCCGTCCCGGGTGGGACTGAAGCTTTCTTT
CDR3: CSAPVPGGTEAFF
J: TRBJ1-1
D: NA
size: NA
V: TRBV20-1

DNA: TGTGCCAGCAGCGGGGGGCTCCCTAGAGATACGCAGTATTTT
CDR3: CASSGGLPRDTQYF
J: TRBJ2-3
D: NA
size: NA
V: TRBV6-1

DNA: TGCAGTGCTAGTAGGGGTCTGGGTACGCAGTATTTT
CDR3: CSASRGLGTQYF
J: TRBJ2-3
D: NA
size: NA
V: TRBV20-1

DNA: TGTGCCAGCAGTTTATATCCGTGGTTAGTCCCGCGGGAGCTGTTTTTT
CDR3: CASSLYPWLVPRELFF
J: TRBJ2-2
D: NA
size: NA
V: TRBV28

DNA: TGCGCCAGCAGCGTCTCTCGGGCAGATACGCAGTATTTT
CDR3: CASSVSRADTQYF
J: TRBJ2-3
D: NA
size: few
V: TRBV5-1

DNA: TGTGCCAGCAGCGCCGGGACTAGCTATTCAGATACGCAGTATTTT
CDR3: CASSAGTSYSDTQYF
J: TRBJ2-3
D: TRBD2
size: few
V: TRBV6-1

DNA: TGTGCCAGCAGCAAAAGGACAGACTACAATGAGCAGTTCTTC
CDR3: CASSKRTDYNEQFF
J: TRBJ2-1
D: NA
size: NA
V: TRBV21-1

DNA: TGTGCCAGCAGCTTCGGGACTAGCACATACAATGAGCAGTTCTTC
CDR3: CASSFGTSTYNEQFF
J: TRBJ2-1
D: TRBD2
size: NA
V: TRBV7-2

DNA: TGTGCCAGCCGGGGCAGCTTAGTCGCCGGGGAGCTGTTTTTT
CDR3: CASRGSLVAGELFF
J: TRBJ2-2
D: NA
size: NA
V: TRBV12-3/TRBV12-4

DNA: TGTGCCAGCAGTTACTCGACCAGTCAAGAGACCCAGTACTTC
CDR3: CASSYSTSQETQYF
J: TRBJ2-5
D: NA
size: NA
V: TRBV6-5

DNA: TGTGCTAGTCTATCGGGCCTCCAAGAGACCCAGTACTTC
CDR3: CASLSGLQETQYF
J: TRBJ2-5
D: NA
size: NA
V: TRBV12-5